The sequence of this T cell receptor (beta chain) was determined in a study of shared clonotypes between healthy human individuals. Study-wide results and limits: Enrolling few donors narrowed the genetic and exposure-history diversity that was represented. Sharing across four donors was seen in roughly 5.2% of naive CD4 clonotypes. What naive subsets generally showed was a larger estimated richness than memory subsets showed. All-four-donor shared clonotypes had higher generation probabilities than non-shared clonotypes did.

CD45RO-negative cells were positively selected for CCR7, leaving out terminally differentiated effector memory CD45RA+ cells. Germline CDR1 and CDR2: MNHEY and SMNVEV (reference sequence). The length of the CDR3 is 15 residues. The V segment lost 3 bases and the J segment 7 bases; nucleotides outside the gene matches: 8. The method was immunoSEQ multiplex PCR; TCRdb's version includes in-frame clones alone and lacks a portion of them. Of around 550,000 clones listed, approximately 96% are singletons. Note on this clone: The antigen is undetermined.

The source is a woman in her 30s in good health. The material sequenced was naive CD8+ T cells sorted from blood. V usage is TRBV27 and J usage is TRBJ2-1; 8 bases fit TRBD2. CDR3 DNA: TGTGCCAGCAGTTTTCTTGCGGGAGGACTTAATGAGCAGTTCTTC. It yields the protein CASSFLAGGLNEQFF.